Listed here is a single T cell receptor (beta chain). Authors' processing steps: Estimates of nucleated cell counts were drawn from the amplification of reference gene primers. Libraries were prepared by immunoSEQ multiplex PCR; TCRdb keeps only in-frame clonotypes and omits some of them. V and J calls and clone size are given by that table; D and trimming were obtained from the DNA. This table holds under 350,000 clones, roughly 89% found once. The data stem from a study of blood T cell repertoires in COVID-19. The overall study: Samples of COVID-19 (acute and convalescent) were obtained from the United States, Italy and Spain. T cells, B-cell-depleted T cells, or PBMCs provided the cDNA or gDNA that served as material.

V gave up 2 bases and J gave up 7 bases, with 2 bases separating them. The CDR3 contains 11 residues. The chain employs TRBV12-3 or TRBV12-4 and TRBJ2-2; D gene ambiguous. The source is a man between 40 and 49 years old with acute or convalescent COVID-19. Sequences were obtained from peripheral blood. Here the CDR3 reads CASSLRGELFF. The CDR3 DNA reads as TGTGCCAGCAGTTTACGCGGGGAGCTGTTTTTT.